The 21 T cell receptor beta chains given below trace back to one sample, sequenced in a study of T cells after yellow fever vaccination. Using its own MiXCR run on the 5' RACE reads, TCRdb lists one record per CDR3 protein. The profile shows 300,000 or so distinct CDR3 sequences, approximately 8% of them singletons. The sequenced sample was PBMCs, obtained more than 35 days after the first yellow fever vaccination. These receptors were taken from a young man who received the YFV17D yellow fever vaccine.

This clonotype was seen more than once but under ten times. The V gene is TRBV19, the J gene TRBJ1-6; D unclear. The CDR3 is 13 amino acids. The germline gives CDR1 LNHDA, CDR2 SQIVND (reference sequence). Trimming cost V 7 bases and J 3 bases, with 7 bases left between them. The CDR3 region is CASNAHYNSPLHF. For the CDR3, the DNA is TGTGCCAGTAATGCGCACTATAATTCACCCCTCCACTTT.

The gene calls are TRBV3-1 and TRBJ1-5; D gene ambiguous. V was trimmed by 0 bases and J by 5 bases, leaving 11 bases between them. Germline CDR1 is LGHDT and CDR2 is YNNKEL (reference sequence). The CDR3 is 15 residues long. Here the CDR3 DNA reads TGTGCCAGCAGCCAAGATGGGCAGGAATATCAGCCCCAGCATTTT. Translated, it gives CASSQDGQEYQPQHF.

This clonotype was detected only a few times. The V call is TRBV5-1, the J call TRBJ2-3; TRBD2 matches 7 bases. The CDR3 covers 14 residues. The J segment lost 6 bases and the V segment lost 3 bases, leaving 7 bases of the junction unmatched. Germline assignment: CDR1 SGHRS and CDR2 YFSETQ. The CDR3 here is CASSSPGGYDTQYF. CDR3 coding DNA: TGCGCCAGCAGCTCCCCCGGGGGGTATGATACGCAGTATTTT.

This clonotype was picked up many times. The V and J genes are TRBV5-1 and TRBJ2-1; 7 nucleotides align to TRBD1. V was pared by 0 bases and J by 2 bases, with 8 bases of the junction left unmatched. CDR3 length equals 17 residues. Germline CDR1 reads SGHRS; CDR2 reads YFSETQ. For the CDR3, the DNA is TGCGCCAGCAGCTTGGCTCCCTCTGGGACAGCCTACAATGAGCAGTTCTTC. The encoded protein is CASSLAPSGTAYNEQFF.

Only a few counts were recorded for this clonotype. This chain uses TRBV27 with TRBJ2-7; D gene unclear. Germline assignment: CDR1 MNHEY and CDR2 SMNVEV (reference sequence). Trimming removed 2 bases at V and 4 bases at J, with 9 bases between. This CDR3 is built from 13 residues. The CDR3 protein is CASSLRATYEQYV. The DNA for the CDR3 is TGTGCCAGCAGTTTACGGGCTACATACGAGCAGTACGTC.

V is TRBV10-3 and J is TRBJ1-6; 7 nucleotides match TRBD1. This CDR3 is built from 13 residues. V trimming: 8 bases; J trimming: 4 bases; junction bases outside the gene matches: 2. Germline CDR1 reads ENHRY; CDR2 reads SYGVKD. The CDR3: CAIGGQYNSPLHF. The DNA for the CDR3 is TGTGCCATCGGGGGACAGTATAATTCACCCCTCCACTTT.

The chain is built from TRBV4-3 and TRBJ2-3; D might be TRBD1 (7 bases). The CDR3 covers 15 residues. Trimming left V 0 bases short and J 5 bases short, with 12 bases between. Germline lookup yields CDR1 LGHNA and CDR2 YSLEER. CDR3 nucleotide sequence: TGCGCCAGCAGCCAAGAATCCCAGGGGGGAGATACGCAGTATTTT. Protein product: CASSQESQGGDTQYF.

This rearrangement joins TRBV20-1 to TRBJ1-1; D ambiguous. The germline CDR1 and CDR2 sequences are DFQATT and SNEGSKA (reference sequence). Trimming shortened V by 6 bases and J by 8 bases, and 22 bases separated the two germline ends. The CDR3 covers 14 residues. Written as DNA, the CDR3 is TGCAGTGCCCCCGTTTCTAACTCCGTGGGGGAAGCTTTCTTT. This codes for CSAPVSNSVGEAFF.

This chain uses TRBV6-5 with TRBJ2-3; the D gene is possibly TRBD1 (5 bases). The germline V gene has CDR1 MNHEY and CDR2 SVGAGI. Trimming stripped 4 bases from V and 2 bases from J, with 10 bases between. The CDR3 is 14 residues long. CDR3 protein: CASSSTRATDTQYF. The CDR3, as DNA: TGTGCCAGCAGTTCTACCAGGGCCACAGATACGCAGTATTTT.

J is TRBJ2-5 and V is TRBV20-1; the match to TRBD1 covers 9 bases. Germline CDR1 DFQATT, CDR2 SNEGSKA (reference sequence). Unmatched junction bases numbered 10, after V lost 0 bases and J lost 5 bases. The CDR3 is made up of 16 amino acids. The CDR3 coding sequence is TGCAGTGCTAGAGAAGAACAGGGGGCGCCCTGGGAGACCCAGTACTTC. Amino acids: CSAREEQGAPWETQYF.

This clonotype was picked up many times. The chain recombines TRBV28 with TRBJ1-2; tentatively, D is TRBD1 (6 bases). Trimming shortened V by 7 bases and J by 4 bases, and 19 bases separated the two germline ends. The V gene's germline CDR1 is MDHEN and CDR2 SYDVKM. The CDR3 is 15 amino acids. CDR3 residues: CASNTQPGASYGYTF. The CDR3 DNA sequence: TGTGCCAGCAACACCCAACCGGGGGCCTCCTATGGCTACACCTTC.

This clonotype was counted between two and nine times. The genes are TRBV5-1 and TRBJ2-7, with 8 bases that match TRBD1. Germline CDR1 SGHRS, CDR2 YFSETQ. V trimming: 4 bases; J trimming: 6 bases; junction bases outside the gene matches: 3. The CDR3 is 12 residues long. This chain's CDR3 is CASSPDRGEQYF. CDR3 nucleotide sequence: TGCGCCAGCAGCCCTGACAGGGGCGAGCAGTACTTC.

Only a few counts were recorded for this clonotype. The CDR3 region has the DNA TGTGCCAGCAGGTCGACTAACTATGGCTACACCTTC. This translates into CASRSTNYGYTF. The rearrangement links TRBV6-2 or TRBV6-3 to TRBJ1-2; D is unclear. V gave up 6 bases and J gave up 0 bases, with 5 bases separating them. Germline lookup yields CDR1 MNHEY and CDR2 SVGEGT. The CDR3 totals 12 residues.

This chain uses TRBV7-7 with TRBJ2-5, with TRBD1 matching over 9 bases. The germline V gene encodes CDR1 SSHAT and CDR2 FNYEAQ (reference sequence). With V trimmed by 5 bases and J by 5 bases, 9 bases remained unmatched. This CDR3 comprises 15 residues. This CDR3 reads CASSNDRGDFETQYF. CDR3 DNA sequence: TGTGCCAGCAGCAACGACAGGGGGGATTTTGAGACCCAGTACTTC.

This clonotype was counted between two and nine times. V gene TRBV20-1 combines with J gene TRBJ2-1; 8 bases are a match to TRBD1. The CDR3 consists of 15 residues. V was pared by 6 bases and J by 2 bases, with 9 bases of the junction left unmatched. Germline V gene data show CDR1 as DFQATT and CDR2 as SNEGSKA (reference sequence). The CDR3 nucleotides are TGCAGTGCAAACCCAAGGGACAGGCCCTACAATGAGCAGTTCTTC. The encoded protein is CSANPRDRPYNEQFF.

The rearrangement uses TRBV9 and TRBJ2-1; D unclear. V shed 3 bases and J shed 4 bases, with 20 bases lying between them. The CDR3 is made up of 17 amino acids. Looked up from germline, CDR1 is SGDLS and CDR2 is YYNGEE. CDR3 in DNA: TGTGCCAGCAGCGCTCTTCCTTGGGTCGCTTCTTACAATGAGCAGTTCTTC. Translated: CASSALPWVASYNEQFF.

J is TRBJ1-2 and V is TRBV7-9; D uncertain. Germline-derived CDR1 and CDR2 are SEHNR and FQNEAQ (reference sequence). Trimming took off 1 base at V and 6 bases at J, with 6 bases between the two ends. There are 12 residues in the CDR3. This CDR3 reads CASSLGLDGYTF. The DNA of the CDR3 is TGTGCCAGCAGCTTAGGCTTAGATGGCTACACCTTC.

The V call is TRBV4-2, the J call TRBJ2-1, with 12 bases fitting TRBD2. The CDR3 spans 19 residues. V lost 1 base, J lost 2 bases, and 9 bases stayed unmatched. The germline V gene encodes CDR1 LGHNA and CDR2 YNFKEQ. The CDR3 DNA follows: TGTGCCAGCAGCCAAGCGCTAGGGACTAGCGGGTCCCCCTACAATGAGCAGTTCTTC. It codes for CASSQALGTSGSPYNEQFF.

This clonotype showed up just a few times. The chain combines TRBV4-3 with TRBJ2-3; a possible D gene is TRBD1 (5 bases). Germline values: CDR1 LGHNA, CDR2 YSLEER. The CDR3 is 16 amino acids. V gave up 6 bases and J gave up 0 bases, with 16 bases separating them. CDR3 DNA sequence: TGCGCCAGCAGTCGGACCAGGGTCACTAGCACAGATACGCAGTATTTT. It is translated as CASSRTRVTSTDTQYF.

This clonotype was seen more than once but under ten times. V usage is TRBV24-1 and J usage is TRBJ2-1, with D possibly matching TRBD2 (5 bases). The CDR3 spans 16 residues. Germline V gene sequence: CDR1 KGHDR, CDR2 SFDVKD. With 2 bases removed from V and 8 bases from J, the gap between germline ends came to 18 bases. This CDR3 is CATSDSGSRRAHEQFF. In DNA form, the CDR3 reads TGTGCCACCAGTGATTCGGGGAGTAGGAGAGCCCATGAGCAGTTCTTC.

This clonotype was counted a few times. The rearrangement links TRBV7-8 to TRBJ2-2; no definite D call. Germline V lookup: CDR1 SGHVS, CDR2 FQNEAQ. The ends were cut back, 5 bases at V and 6 bases at J, with 4 bases in the middle. This CDR3 is 11 amino acids long. CDR3: CASSGSGELFF. Written as DNA, the CDR3 is TGTGCCAGCAGCGGATCCGGGGAGCTGTTTTTT.